The rows below give T cell receptor beta chains drawn from one sample of a study of identical twins. TCRdb passed the 5' RACE reads through MiXCR, listing each CDR3 protein once. The sample consists of around 480,000 distinct CDR3 sequences, 13% to 15% of them appearing once. This same sample was also part of a study on yellow fever vaccine responses in identical twins.

Material for sequencing was CD4+ T cells sorted from blood. The receptors originated from a woman aged 18-29 years in good health. CDR3s include the opening cysteine and the closing phenylalanine or tryptophan.

>TRBJ2-1|TRBV12-3/TRBV12-4
CASSIRTTYNEQFF
>TRBJ2-3|TRBV28
CASSLVRPRDSLRYTQYF
>TRBJ2-2|TRBV28
CASRPTGASGITGELFF
>TRBJ1-2|TRBV18
CASSPARQGNYGYTF
>TRBJ2-1|TRBV2
CASRARGTYNEQFF
>TRBJ2-7|TRBV18
CASSPIPSGSVYEQYF
>TRBJ1-2|TRBV4-3
CASSQTTGTAYGYTF
>TRBJ2-1|TRBV5-6
CASSTVLGSGYNEQFF
>TRBJ2-2|TRBV4-3
CASSQVGGSTGELFF
>TRBJ2-3|TRBV12-3/TRBV12-4
CASSLGREGRGDTQYF
>TRBJ2-1|TRBV20-1
CSALANGDEQFF
>TRBJ1-1|TRBV29-1
CSVEGARTTEAFF
>TRBJ1-5|TRBV5-8
CASSGQVLYDRPQHF
>TRBJ2-2|TRBV7-9
CATTAGTYMDTGELFF
>TRBJ2-3|TRBV5-1
CASSFDGGASDTQYF
>TRBJ2-4|TRBV28
CASSPSGPPRNIQYF
>TRBJ2-5|TRBV5-1
CASSLVGGPETQYF
>TRBJ2-3|TRBV24-1
CATSDPSLRDGRTDTQYF
>TRBJ2-6|TRBV18
CASSPGFGSSGANVLTF
>TRBJ1-2|TRBV15
CARVKSRGGYTF
>TRBJ2-3|TRBV5-1
CASSLSGARDTQYF
>TRBJ1-5|TRBV28
CASSNSLRGGQPQHF
>TRBJ1-4|TRBV20-1
CSAPRTGREKLFF
>TRBJ2-1|TRBV7-2
CASSLATSDRASYNEQFF
>TRBJ1-1|TRBV12-3/TRBV12-4
CASFFGLAQSQAFF
>TRBJ2-1|TRBV6-2/TRBV6-3
CASSYLPGRVFF
>TRBJ2-1|TRBV6-5
CASSFPGTSHEQFF